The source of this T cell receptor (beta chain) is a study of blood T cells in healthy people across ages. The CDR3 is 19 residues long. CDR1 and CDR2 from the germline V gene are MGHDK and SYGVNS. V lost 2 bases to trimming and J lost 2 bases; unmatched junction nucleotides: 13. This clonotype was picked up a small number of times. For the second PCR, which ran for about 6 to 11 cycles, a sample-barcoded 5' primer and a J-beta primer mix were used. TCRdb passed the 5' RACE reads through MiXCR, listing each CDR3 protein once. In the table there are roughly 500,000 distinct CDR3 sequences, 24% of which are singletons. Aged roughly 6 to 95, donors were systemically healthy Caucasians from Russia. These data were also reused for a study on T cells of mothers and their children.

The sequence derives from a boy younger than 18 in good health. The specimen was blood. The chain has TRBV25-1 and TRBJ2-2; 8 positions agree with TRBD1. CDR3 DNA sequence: TGTGCCAGCAGTGAACCCATCAGCTCGGACAGGGCTAACACCGGGGAGCTGTTTTTT. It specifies CASSEPISSDRANTGELFF. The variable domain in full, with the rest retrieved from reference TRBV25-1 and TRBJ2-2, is EADIYQTPRYLVIGTGKKITLECSQTMGHDKMYWYQQDPGMELHLIHYSYGVNSTEKGDLSSESTVSRIRTEHFPLTLESARPSHTSQYLCASSEPISSDRANTGELFFGEGSRLTVL.